The 20 T cell receptor beta chains below come from one sample, sequenced in a study of T-cell reconstitution after alpha-beta-depleted transplantation in children. Molecular barcoding with unique molecular identifiers was used for the TCRbeta library. TCRdb re-called the PCR reads through MiXCR, storing one row per CDR3 protein. There are 500,000 to 750,000 distinct CDR3 sequences in the sample; approximately 30% occur only once, and approximately 33% lies in the top ten. Sequenced material: PBMCs, taken before TCRalphabeta/CD19-depleted stem cell transplant. These receptors came from a boy in the first two years of life with Wiskott-Aldrich syndrome, due to receive a stem cell transplant.

In this sample, this clonotype turned up a few times. The J gene is TRBJ2-3, the V gene TRBV5-1, with unresolved D. V lost 0 bases and J lost 0, with 11 bases in between. Germline lookup yields CDR1 SGHRS and CDR2 YFSETQ. This CDR3 has 16 residues. The CDR3 loop is CASSLGPDPSTDTQYF. The CDR3 DNA reads as TGCGCCAGCAGCTTGGGCCCAGACCCGAGCACAGATACGCAGTATTTT.

There are a few counts of this clonotype. A junction boundary mismatches the germline segment, possibly from a read error. The V and J genes are TRBV12-3 or TRBV12-4 and TRBJ2-7; D possibly corresponds to TRBD2 (6 bases). The CDR3 runs to 13 residues. The CDR3 spells CASSLRKTSGMIF. In DNA, the CDR3 is TGTGCCAGCAGTTTGCGGAAGACTAGTGGGATGATCTTC.

This clonotype has a handful of counts. The V and J genes are TRBV20-1 and TRBJ2-1, with 8 bases that match TRBD2. Germline V gene sequence: CDR1 DFQATT, CDR2 SNEGSKA (reference sequence). The V segment lost 5 bases and the J segment 4 bases; nucleotides outside the gene matches: 7. This CDR3 is 14 amino acids long. CDR3 nucleotides: TGCAGTGCTCTGGGACTAGAAGCATACAATGAGCAGTTCTTC. Encoded protein: CSALGLEAYNEQFF.

This chain links TRBV4-1 with TRBJ2-6; D remains ambiguous. The V and J ends lost 6 bases and 2 bases respectively, with 20 bases between them. The germline CDR1 and CDR2 sequences are MGHRA and YSYEKL. The CDR3 totals 18 residues. CDR3 bases: TGCGCCAGCAGACTCCGCCATTTACTAATTACTGGGGCCAACGTCCTGACTTTC. Amino acid sequence: CASRLRHLLITGANVLTF.

This clonotype showed up just a few times. V is TRBV5-5 and J is TRBJ1-4, with D tentatively TRBD1 (6 bases). The CDR3 is 15 amino acids. In germline, CDR1 is SGHKS, CDR2 YYEKEE (reference sequence). V was clipped by 0 bases and J by 9 bases, with 15 bases between them. CDR3 coding DNA: TGTGCCAGCAGCTTGGAAGTGGGGGCAGTCCAAAAACTGTTTTTT. It yields the protein CASSLEVGAVQKLFF.

The rearrangement links TRBV27 to TRBJ2-3; D possibly corresponds to TRBD2 (6 bases). From germline, CDR1 is MNHEY and CDR2 SMNVEV (reference sequence). Trimming took off 7 bases at V and 3 bases at J, with 20 bases between the two ends. The CDR3 consists of 16 residues. The DNA for the CDR3 is TGTGCCAGCATGCAGCGTAGTGGGAGGTCGACAGATACGCAGTATTTT. Translating it yields CASMQRSGRSTDTQYF.

The table lists this clonotype with a few counts. The chain uses TRBV9 and TRBJ2-2; tentative D call: TRBD2 (5 bases). The germline V and J ends were trimmed by 0 bases and 0 bases, with 12 bases remaining between them. Germline loops: CDR1 SGDLS, CDR2 YYNGEE. The CDR3 is 17 amino acids. The CDR3 nucleotides are TGTGCCAGCAGCGTAGCAACAGTAGCGTCGAACACCGGGGAGCTGTTTTTT. Its protein is CASSVATVASNTGELFF.

This clonotype was observed once. The V call is TRBV5-5, the J call TRBJ2-3, with a possible D match to TRBD2 (6 bases). The CDR3 is 14 amino acids. V shed 3 bases and J shed 4 bases, with 12 bases lying between them. Germline-derived CDR1 and CDR2 are SGHKS and YYEKEE (reference sequence). Written as DNA, the CDR3 is TGTGCCAGCAGCTGGGGAGGTTTCCCAGATACGCAGTATTTT. Amino acids: CASSWGGFPDTQYF.

The chain joins TRBV27 to TRBJ2-1, with D unclear. The CDR3 runs to 11 residues. Trimming pared 5 bases from V and 7 bases from J, leaving 6 bases between. Germline V gives CDR1 MNHEY, CDR2 SMNVEV (reference sequence). CDR3 coding DNA: TGTGCCAGCAGTGACCGGAATGAGCAGTTCTTC. Its translation: CASSDRNEQFF.

The chain employs TRBV20-1 and TRBJ2-1; TRBD2 agrees at 11 bases. The CDR3 loop spans 17 amino acids. Per germline, CDR1 DFQATT and CDR2 SNEGSKA (reference sequence). The ends lost 2 bases at V and 2 bases at J; junction bases unmatched: 8. The CDR3 coding sequence is TGCAGTGCTAGATCCCATTCTAGCGGGGGGACCTACAATGAGCAGTTCTTC. As protein: CSARSHSSGGTYNEQFF.

This chain uses TRBV29-1 with TRBJ1-2; D is unclear. Germline lookup yields CDR1 SQVTM and CDR2 ANQGSEA. The germline V and J ends were trimmed by 6 bases and 7 bases, with 21 bases remaining between them. The CDR3 sequence is 14 residues long. CDR3 region: CSVGGNTEAGGYTF. DNA for the CDR3: TGCAGCGTCGGCGGAAATACAGAGGCCGGTGGCTACACCTTC.

This clonotype was counted at least ten times. The J gene is TRBJ2-3, the V gene TRBV5-8; no reliable D call. The CDR3 has 14 residues. The germline CDR1 and CDR2 sequences are SGHTS and YDEGEE. V was cut by 4 bases and J by 3 bases, with 12 bases left in between. The CDR3 DNA sequence: TGTGCCAGCAGCCTACGGACGGTAACAGATACGCAGTATTTT. Translated: CASSLRTVTDTQYF. Together with reference TRBV5-8 and TRBJ2-3, the CDR3 gives the full variable domain: EAGVTQSPTHLIKTRGQQATLRCSPISGHTSVYWYQQALGLGLQFLLWYDEGEERNRGNFPPRFSGRQFPNYSSELNVNALELEDSALYLCASSLRTVTDTQYFGPGTRLTVL.

This clonotype was counted between two and nine times. The chain uses TRBV28 and TRBJ2-7; either TRBD1 or TRBD2 may fit D (5 bases each). Trimming stripped 4 bases from V and 2 bases from J, with 21 bases between. CDR1 and CDR2 from the germline V gene are MDHEN and SYDVKM. The CDR3 sequence is 17 residues long. The CDR3 spells CASSSPTGTKRPYEQYF. CDR3 nucleotide sequence: TGTGCCAGCAGTTCCCCCACCGGGACCAAACGGCCCTACGAGCAGTACTTC.

This clonotype has a handful of counts. The rearrangement links TRBV12-3 or TRBV12-4 to TRBJ1-1; weak D call: TRBD1 (6 bases). V was cut by 7 bases and J by 0 bases, with 15 bases left in between. The CDR3 is made up of 15 amino acids. The CDR3 is CASTAGGRVNTEAFF. The DNA of the CDR3 is TGTGCCAGCACCGCGGGGGGCCGGGTGAACACTGAAGCTTTCTTT.

The chain joins TRBV28 to TRBJ2-5, with D possibly matching TRBD1 (5 bases). Trimming removed 8 bases from V and 2 bases from J, with 15 bases in between. This CDR3 is 14 amino acids long. Germline V gives CDR1 MDHEN, CDR2 SYDVKM. This CDR3 reads CASGRQGGQETQYF. In DNA form, the CDR3 reads TGTGCCAGCGGTCGGCAGGGTGGGCAAGAGACCCAGTACTTC.

As DNA, the CDR3 is TGCAGAGGCCAGGGGGGGGTGAATGAGCAGTTCTTC. Amino acid sequence: CRGQGGVNEQFF. V usage is TRBV20-1 and J usage is TRBJ2-1; D possibly uses TRBD1 or TRBD2 (7 bases each). CDR3 length equals 12 residues. In germline, CDR1 is DFQATT, CDR2 SNEGSKA (reference sequence).

This clonotype was recorded a few times. V and J are TRBV5-1 and TRBJ2-3; TRBD2 agrees at 7 bases. The germline CDR1 and CDR2 sequences are SGHRS and YFSETQ. J lost 2 bases, V lost 1 base, and 7 bases had no gene match. The CDR3 covers 16 residues. The CDR3 coding sequence is TGCGCCAGCAGCTTGCGGGGCGGGAGCTACACAGATACGCAGTATTTT. Amino acids: CASSLRGGSYTDTQYF.

This clonotype was seen only once. The junction departs from germline at one end; a sequencing error may be responsible. The V and J genes are TRBV11-2 and TRBJ2-1; 7 nucleotides agree with TRBD2. CDR1 and CDR2 from the germline V gene are SGHAT and FQNNGV. This CDR3 contains 14 residues. CDR3 coding DNA: TGTGCCAGCAGCTGGACTAGGGTAGACAATCAGCAGTTCTTC. Its protein is CASSWTRVDNQQFF.

This rearrangement joins TRBV7-9 to TRBJ2-3, with 10 bases matching TRBD2. After removal of 3 bases from V and 8 bases from J, the junction contained 8 bases not matched to a gene. CDR1 is SEHNR and CDR2 is FQNEAQ in the germline V gene (reference sequence). This CDR3 contains 15 residues. CDR3 sequence: CASSFGLAGEATQYF. For the CDR3, the DNA is TGTGCCAGCAGCTTTGGGCTAGCGGGAGAAGCTACGCAGTATTTT. The complete variable domain, with remaining parts taken from reference TRBV7-9 and TRBJ2-3, reads DTGVSQNPRHKITKRGQNVTFRCDPISEHNRLYWYRQTLGQGPEFLTYFQNEAQLEKSRLLSDRFSAERPKGSFSTLEIQRTEQGDSAMYLCASSFGLAGEATQYFGPGTRLTVL.

This clonotype was seen once. The chain employs TRBV15 and TRBJ2-3; D gene unclear. The germline CDR1 and CDR2 sequences are LNHNV and YYDKDF (reference sequence). V gave up 0 bases and J gave up 6 bases, with 4 bases separating them. This CDR3 has 12 residues. This CDR3 is CATSRESDTQYF. Here the CDR3 DNA reads TGTGCCACCAGCAGAGAAAGCGATACGCAGTATTTT.